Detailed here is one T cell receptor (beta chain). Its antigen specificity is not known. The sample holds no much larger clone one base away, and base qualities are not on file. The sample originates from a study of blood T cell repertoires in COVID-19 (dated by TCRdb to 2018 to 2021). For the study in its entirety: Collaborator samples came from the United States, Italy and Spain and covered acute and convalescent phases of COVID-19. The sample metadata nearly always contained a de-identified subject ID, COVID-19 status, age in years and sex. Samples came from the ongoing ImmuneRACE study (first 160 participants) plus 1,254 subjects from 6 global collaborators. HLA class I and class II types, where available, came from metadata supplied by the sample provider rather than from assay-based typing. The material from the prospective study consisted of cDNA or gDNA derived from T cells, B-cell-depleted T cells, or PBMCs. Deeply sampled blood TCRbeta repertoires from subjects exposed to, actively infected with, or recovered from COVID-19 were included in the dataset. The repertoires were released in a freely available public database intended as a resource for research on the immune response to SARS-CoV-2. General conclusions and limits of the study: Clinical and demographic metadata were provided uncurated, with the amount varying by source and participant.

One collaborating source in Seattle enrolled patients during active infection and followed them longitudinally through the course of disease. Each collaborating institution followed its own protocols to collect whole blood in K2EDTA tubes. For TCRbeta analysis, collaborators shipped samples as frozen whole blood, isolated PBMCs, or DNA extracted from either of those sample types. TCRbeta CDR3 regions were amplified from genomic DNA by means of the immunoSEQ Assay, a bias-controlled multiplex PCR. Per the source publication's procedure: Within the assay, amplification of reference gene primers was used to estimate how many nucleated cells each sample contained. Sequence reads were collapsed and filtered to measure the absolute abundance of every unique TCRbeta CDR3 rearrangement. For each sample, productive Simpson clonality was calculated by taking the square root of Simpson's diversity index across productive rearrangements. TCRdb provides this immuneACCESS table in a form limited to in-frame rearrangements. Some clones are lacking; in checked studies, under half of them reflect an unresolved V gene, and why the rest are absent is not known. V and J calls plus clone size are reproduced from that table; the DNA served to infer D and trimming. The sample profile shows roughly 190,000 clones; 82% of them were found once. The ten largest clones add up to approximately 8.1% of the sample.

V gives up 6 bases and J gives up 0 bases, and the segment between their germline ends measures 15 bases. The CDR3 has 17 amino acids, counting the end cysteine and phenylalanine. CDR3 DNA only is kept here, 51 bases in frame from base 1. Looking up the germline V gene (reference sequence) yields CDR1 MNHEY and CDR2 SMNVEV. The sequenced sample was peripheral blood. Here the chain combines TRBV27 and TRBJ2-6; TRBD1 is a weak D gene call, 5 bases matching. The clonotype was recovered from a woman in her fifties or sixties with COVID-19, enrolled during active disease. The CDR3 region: CASSPRQLSSGANVLTF. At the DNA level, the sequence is TGTGCCAGCAGCCCTAGACAGCTCTCCTCTGGGGCCAACGTCCTGACTTTC.